This is a list of T cell receptor beta chains from one sample in a study of cytomegalovirus exposure and HLA in healthy donors. Profiling relied on immunoSEQ multiplex PCR, and the TCRdb table lists in-frame clones only, not all of them. This table has under 200,000 clones, 68% appearing once. The sequenced material came from PBMCs. These receptors all stem from a man aged 50 to 60 in good health and CMV-seronegative. Both conserved end residues are part of each CDR3. A D gene is named only where the DNA matches it firmly. The size of a clone is reported for some rows only, either as once, few or many, or as a class for expanded clones.

cdr3_aa	cdr3_nt	cdr3_length	clone_size	v_call	j_call	d_call
CASSPGTGLGYTF	TGTGCCAGCAGCCCCGGGACAGGCCTAGGCTACACCTTC	13	few	TRBV7-3	TRBJ1-2	TRBD1
CSATETLLAGGTYEQYF	TGCAGCGCAACAGAGACTTTACTAGCGGGGGGGACCTACGAGCAGTACTTC	17	.	TRBV29-1	TRBJ2-7	TRBD2
CASSTGGGGGNQPQHF	TGTGCCAGCAGCACAGGGGGAGGTGGGGGCAATCAGCCCCAGCATTTT	16	few	TRBV9	TRBJ1-5	TRBD1
CATSRDIQGTDTQYF	TGTGCCACCAGCAGAGATATTCAGGGCACAGATACGCAGTATTTT	15	.	TRBV15	TRBJ2-3	.
CASSLRQGNEKLFF	TGCGCCAGCAGCCTTAGACAGGGGAATGAAAAACTGTTTTTT	14	once	TRBV5-1	TRBJ1-4	TRBD1
CASRRQGAGTGELFF	TGTGCCAGCAGAAGACAGGGGGCAGGGACCGGGGAGCTGTTTTTT	15	few	TRBV6-5	TRBJ2-2	TRBD1
CASSDPRGGRDEQYF	TGTGCCAGCAGCGACCCGAGGGGGGGGCGAGACGAGCAGTACTTC	15	.	TRBV9	TRBJ2-7	.
CASSKGLYEQYF	TGTGCCAGTAGTAAGGGGCTCTACGAGCAGTACTTC	12	.	TRBV19	TRBJ2-7	.
CASSPPPGHPYEQYF	TGTGCCAGCAGTCCCCCCCCCGGACACCCCTACGAGCAGTACTTC	15	.	TRBV28	TRBJ2-7	.
CASSLQGHMNTEAFF	TGTGCCAGCAGTCTTCAGGGCCACATGAACACTGAAGCTTTCTTT	15	.	TRBV2	TRBJ1-1	.
CASSLDRGRAEAFF	TGCGCCAGCAGCTTGGACAGGGGGCGGGCTGAAGCTTTCTTT	14	.	TRBV5-1	TRBJ1-1	TRBD1
CASSNQGIEKLFF	TGTGCCAGCAGTAACCAGGGTATTGAAAAACTGTTTTTT	13	.	TRBV28	TRBJ1-4	.
CASSSTGGSTEAFF	TGCGCCAGCAGCTCAACAGGGGGGAGCACTGAAGCTTTCTTT	14	.	TRBV5-1	TRBJ1-1	TRBD1
CASSQVDRLPRYTF	TGCGCCAGCAGCCAAGTCGACAGGCTCCCCCGCTACACCTTC	14	.	TRBV4-3	TRBJ1-2	.
CASSLTSTDTQYF	TGTGCCAGCAGCTTAACTAGCACAGATACGCAGTATTTT	13	few	TRBV11-3	TRBJ2-3	.
CASSPRIGANSPLHF	TGTGCCAGCAGCCCCCGCATAGGGGCTAATTCACCCCTCCACTTT	15	few	TRBV7-8	TRBJ1-6	.
CASSEGGQGGSNEKLFF	TGTGCCAGCAGTGAAGGGGGACAGGGCGGATCTAATGAAAAACTGTTTTTT	17	once	TRBV6-1	TRBJ1-4	TRBD1
CATTKRSRGEETQYF	TGTGCCACCACCAAGAGGAGCAGGGGCGAAGAGACCCAGTACTTC	15	.	TRBV15	TRBJ2-5	.
CASSFEVSSSGNTTYF	TGTGCCAGCAGCTTCGAGGTATCGTCCTCTGGAAACACCACATATTTT	16	.	TRBV5-6	TRBJ1-3	.
CASSSSAGRLNTEAFF	TGTGCCAGCAGCTCCTCGGCGGGGAGATTGAACACTGAAGCTTTCTTT	16	.	TRBV7-9	TRBJ1-1	.
CASSPGPSDGYTF	TGTGCCAGCAGCCCGGGTCCCTCGGATGGCTACACCTTC	13	.	TRBV7-2	TRBJ1-2	.
CASSLWQGRLDEQYF	TGTGCCAGCAGCTTATGGCAGGGTCGGTTGGACGAGCAGTACTTC	15	few	TRBV7-9	TRBJ2-7	.
CASSQEEVRTEAFF	TGTGCCAGCAGCCAAGAGGAGGTGAGGACTGAAGCTTTCTTT	14	.	TRBV4-2	TRBJ1-1	.
CASSPPRTGNTEAFF	TGTGCCAGCAGTCCTCCTCGGACAGGGAACACTGAAGCTTTCTTT	15	.	TRBV2	TRBJ1-1	TRBD1
CASSPTGNPEAFF	TGTGCCAGCAGCCCCACAGGGAATCCTGAAGCTTTCTTT	13	.	TRBV7-3	TRBJ1-1	.